Each of the 19 T cell receptor beta chains below was sequenced from the same sample in a study of cytomegalovirus exposure and HLA in healthy donors. Assay used: immunoSEQ multiplex PCR; TCRdb lists only in-frame clones, some missing. The sample records approximately 300,000 clones, 70% to 90% being singletons. The material sequenced was PBMCs. The receptors were sampled from a woman aged 18-29 years in good health and CMV-seronegative.

The V and J genes are TRBV7-2 and TRBJ1-5, with D tentatively TRBD1 (5 bases). V was pared by 1 base and J by 7 bases, with 11 bases between. The CDR3 is made up of 14 amino acids. CDR1 and CDR2 from the germline V gene are SGHTA and FQGNSA. CDR3 loop: CASSLVRAEQPQHF. The CDR3 coding sequence is TGTGCCAGCAGCTTAGTCAGGGCGGAGCAGCCCCAGCATTTT.

In its sample, this clone was seen a few times. The genes are TRBV29-1 and TRBJ2-1, with 8 bases matching TRBD2. With 6 bases clipped from V and 2 bases from J, the junction kept 0 bases outside the gene matches. Germline CDR1 is SQVTM and CDR2 is ANQGSEA. The CDR3 sequence is 12 residues long. The CDR3 reads CSVGLAYNEQFF. Here the CDR3 DNA reads TGCAGCGTGGGACTAGCCTACAATGAGCAGTTCTTC.

This chain uses TRBV19 with TRBJ1-5; 8 positions agree with TRBD1. Per germline, CDR1 LNHDA and CDR2 SQIVND (reference sequence). V lost 7 bases to trimming and J lost 3 bases; unmatched junction nucleotides: 5. This CDR3 has 14 amino acids. As DNA, the CDR3 is TGTGCCAGTAATGAGGACAGGGTCAATCAGCCCCAGCATTTT. This translates into CASNEDRVNQPQHF.

CDR3 nucleotide sequence: TGTGCCAGCAGCTGGCAGACCGGGGCAGATACGCAGTATTTT. Protein product: CASSWQTGADTQYF. The gene calls are TRBV5-8 and TRBJ2-3; D might be TRBD2 (5 bases). This CDR3 is built from 14 residues. Germline V gene lookup returns CDR1 SGHTS and CDR2 YDEGEE. V was cut by 3 bases and J by 4 bases, with 12 bases left in between.

V and J are TRBV7-2 and TRBJ2-2; D is undetermined. The CDR3 consists of 13 residues. Trimming stripped 5 bases from V and 1 base from J, with 5 bases between. Germline assignment: CDR1 SGHTA and CDR2 FQGNSA. The CDR3 nucleotides are TGTGCCAGCAGCCCCAGGAACACCGGGGAGCTGTTTTTT. Protein sequence: CASSPRNTGELFF.

The J gene is TRBJ1-5, the V gene TRBV7-2; perhaps TRBD1 as D (6 bases). CDR3 length: 13 amino acids. The V end was cut by 5 bases, the J end by 11 bases, with 16 bases between. The V gene's germline CDR1 is SGHTA and CDR2 FQGNSA. The CDR3: CASSSPGAGAQHF. As DNA, the CDR3 is TGTGCCAGCAGCAGCCCTGGGGCAGGGGCCCAGCATTTT.

The CDR3 sequence: CASSLVGTRLNQPQHF. The CDR3 DNA reads as TGTGCCAGCAGTTTAGTGGGGACAAGGCTCAATCAGCCCCAGCATTTT. The rearrangement joins TRBV27 to TRBJ1-5; possibly TRBD1 for D (6 bases). The V end was cut by 2 bases, the J end by 3 bases, with 14 bases between. Germline CDR1 MNHEY, CDR2 SMNVEV (reference sequence). The CDR3 runs to 16 residues.

A single count supports this clone. The chain links TRBV7-2 to TRBJ2-3; D gene ambiguous. The CDR3 covers 15 residues. The V and J ends lost 4 bases and 6 bases respectively, with 17 bases between them. Germline CDR1 is SGHTA and CDR2 is FQGNSA. The CDR3 region is CASSSNTATGDTQYF. DNA for the CDR3: TGTGCCAGCAGCTCGAACACAGCTACTGGGGATACGCAGTATTTT.

This sequence joins TRBV25-1 and TRBJ2-7, with TRBD1 matching 9 bases. CDR1 and CDR2 (germline): MGHDK, SYGVNS. Trimming at V came to 4 bases and at J to 6 bases, leaving 10 bases not matched to a gene. This CDR3 spans 15 amino acids. Written as DNA, the CDR3 is TGTGCCAGCAGTGTTTGGGGACAGGGATTTTTCGAGCAGTACTTC. Encoded protein: CASSVWGQGFFEQYF.

The chain has TRBV27 and TRBJ2-1; 9 bases fit TRBD2. The ends lost 4 bases at V and 0 bases at J; junction bases unmatched: 10. CDR3 length equals 18 residues. The V gene's germline CDR1 is MNHEY and CDR2 SMNVEV (reference sequence). The CDR3 region has the DNA TGTGCCAGCAGTTCCCTCGGGACTAGCCGCTCCTCCTACAATGAGCAGTTCTTC. It codes for CASSSLGTSRSSYNEQFF.

The chain joins TRBV21-1 to TRBJ2-7; the table assigns TRBD1, which was not confirmed against the DNA. TRBV21-1 is recorded as a pseudogene. The CDR3 consists of 14 residues. CDR3 DNA: TGTGCCAGCAAAAGACAGGGGAACTCCTACGAGCAGTACTTC. Amino acid sequence: CASKRQGNSYEQYF.

The V gene is TRBV6-6, the J gene TRBJ2-3; 10 bases match TRBD2. In germline, CDR1 is MNHNY, CDR2 SVGAGI (reference sequence). V lost 7 bases and J lost 4; bases outside the gene matches: 8. The CDR3 sequence is 15 residues long. CDR3 sequence (DNA): TGTGCCAGCACCGGAACTAGCGGGACTGCAGATACGCAGTATTTT. It specifies CASTGTSGTADTQYF.

CDR3: CASSPMGQRNEKLFF. Here the CDR3 DNA reads TGTGCCAGCTCACCCATGGGACAGCGTAATGAAAAACTGTTTTTT. This chain connects TRBV18 to TRBJ1-4, with 7 bases fitting TRBD1. Germline V gene lookup returns CDR1 KGHSH and CDR2 LQKENI. The CDR3 consists of 15 residues. V trimming: 3 bases; J trimming: 4 bases; junction bases outside the gene matches: 5.

The genes are TRBV28 and TRBJ1-2; no reliable D call. The CDR3 spans 15 residues. CDR1 is MDHEN, CDR2 SYDVKM, per germline. Between the trimmed V and J ends, which lost 7 bases and 1 base, there was a span of 16 bases. The CDR3 is CASTQERLLNYGYTF. The DNA for the CDR3 is TGTGCCAGCACCCAAGAGCGTCTGCTTAACTATGGCTACACCTTC.

This chain links TRBV9 with TRBJ2-4, with a possible D match to TRBD1 (6 bases). The CDR3 totals 15 residues. Looked up from germline, CDR1 is SGDLS and CDR2 is YYNGEE. Deletions cut 4 bases from V and 2 bases from J, with 13 bases between. In DNA, the CDR3 is TGTGCCAGCAGCCCTAGGGGGATTACCAAAAACATTCAGTACTTC. Translation: CASSPRGITKNIQYF. The variable domain in full, completed from reference TRBV9 and TRBJ2-4, reads DSGVTQTPKHLITATGQRVTLRCSPRSGDLSVYWYQQSLDQGLQFLIQYYNGEERAKGNILERFSAQQFPDLHSELNLSSLELGDSALYFCASSPRGITKNIQYFGAGTRLSVL.

Here the CDR3 reads CASSREAYEQYF. CDR3 coding DNA: TGTGCCAGCAGCAGGGAAGCCTACGAGCAGTACTTC. The J gene is TRBJ2-7, the V gene TRBV2; a possible D gene is TRBD1 (5 bases). The CDR3 consists of 12 residues. Germline V gene data show CDR1 as SNHLY and CDR2 as FYNNEI. V was cut by 6 bases and J by 2 bases, with 8 bases left in between.

The chain employs TRBV29-1 and TRBJ2-5; 9 bases are a match to TRBD2. J was trimmed by 4 bases and V by 6 bases; bases with no gene match: 9. This CDR3 has 14 residues. Germline V CDR1 and CDR2: SQVTM, ANQGSEA. The CDR3 spells CSVGGPAGGETQYF. The CDR3 bases are TGCAGCGTCGGCGGGCCAGCGGGGGGAGAGACCCAGTACTTC.

The chain couples TRBV12-5 to TRBJ2-4; TRBD2 matches 8 bases. Looked up from germline, CDR1 is LGHNT and CDR2 is FRNRAP. The CDR3 contains 14 residues. V was clipped by 6 bases and J by 6 bases; unmatched bases: 7. CDR3 sequence: CASGLTGGRNIQYF. The CDR3 bases are TGTGCTAGTGGACTAACGGGGGGGAGAAACATTCAGTACTTC. Full variable domain (rest looked up from reference TRBV12-5 and TRBJ2-4): DARVTQTPRHKVTEMGQEVTMRCQPILGHNTVFWYRQTMMQGLELLAYFRNRAPLDDSGMPKDRFSAEMPDATLATLKIQPSEPRDSAVYFCASGLTGGRNIQYFGAGTRLSVL.

This rearrangement joins TRBV6-1 to TRBJ2-5; 9 bases match TRBD2. Trimming removed 5 bases from V and 4 bases from J; junction bases left unmatched: 14. CDR3 length equals 17 residues. The germline V gene encodes CDR1 MNHNS and CDR2 SASEGT. The CDR3 coding sequence is TGTGCCAGCAGTCAAGTGAAAAATAGCGGGAGAGGAGAGACCCAGTACTTC. As protein: CASSQVKNSGRGETQYF.